The 4 T cell receptor beta chains listed next were all sequenced from one sample in a study of Graves' ophthalmopathy and Graves' hyperthyroidism. Amplified material comprised TCR beta CDR3 regions derived from RNA transcripts. RT-PCR in the first round used HTBI primers; a second-round multiplex PCR followed. TCRdb independently ran MiXCR on the multiplex PCR reads; one entry per CDR3 protein. This sample yields approximately 210,000 distinct CDR3 sequences, of which approximately 29% are seen a single time; 8.5% to 9.5% belongs to the top ten. The sequenced sample was peripheral blood. The receptors here all came from a man aged 45 to 65 with Graves' ophthalmopathy.

This clonotype was seen repeatedly, ten times or more. The chain joins TRBV12-3 or TRBV12-4 to TRBJ2-7, with D perhaps matching TRBD1 (5 bases). V was cut by 5 bases and J by 5 bases, with 16 bases left in between. The CDR3 consists of 14 residues. The CDR3: CASSRGNRLNEQYF. Here the CDR3 DNA reads TGTGCCAGCAGTAGGGGTAACAGGTTGAACGAGCAGTACTTC.

This clonotype was seen many times. The gene calls are TRBV13 and TRBJ2-7; D call uncertain. Trimming removed 7 bases at V and 5 bases at J, with 12 bases between. The CDR3 is 12 residues long. Germline lookup yields CDR1 PRHDT and CDR2 FYEKMQ (reference sequence). The CDR3 loop reads CASTSAPDEQYF. The CDR3, as DNA: TGTGCCAGCACCAGCGCGCCTGACGAGCAGTACTTC.

This clonotype occurred many times. The rearrangement joins TRBV7-9 to TRBJ2-7, with D possibly TRBD2 on 5 matching bases. The length of the CDR3 is 16 residues. The germline V gene encodes CDR1 SEHNR and CDR2 FQNEAQ (reference sequence). Trimming cost V 4 bases and J 4 bases, with 20 bases left between them. CDR3 region: CASSSTSGSIYYEQYF. The CDR3 nucleotides read TGTGCCAGCAGCTCCACTAGTGGTTCCATCTATTACGAGCAGTACTTC. The whole variable domain, filled in from reference TRBV7-9 and TRBJ2-7, reads DTGVSQNPRHKITKRGQNVTFRCDPISEHNRLYWYRQTLGQGPEFLTYFQNEAQLEKSRLLSDRFSAERPKGSFSTLEIQRTEQGDSAMYLCASSSTSGSIYYEQYFGPGTRLTVT.

This clonotype showed up many times. The chain couples TRBV12-3 or TRBV12-4 to TRBJ2-7; D is ambiguous. The CDR3 has 15 residues. The V end was cut by 1 base, the J end by 2 bases, with 12 bases between. CDR3 protein: CASSLVGLSPYEQYF. DNA of the CDR3: TGTGCCAGCAGTTTAGTGGGCCTTTCACCCTACGAGCAGTACTTC.